This T cell receptor beta chain is from a study of OX40 agonist ivuxolimab in advanced cancers. This clone was recorded only once. Repertoires were generated with immunoSEQ multiplex PCR, while TCRdb's copy carries only in-frame clones and drops some. The repertoire holds 35,000 to 45,000 clones, around 87% seen once, with 4% to 5% in the top ten. The CDR3 is made up of 12 amino acids. Germline values: CDR1 MDHEN, CDR2 SYDVKM. V lost 8 bases to trimming and J lost 2 bases, with 8 bases between them. The gene calls are TRBV28 and TRBJ2-3, with D maybe TRBD1 (5 bases). This TCR was recovered from an adult with an advanced solid tumor such as melanoma, head and neck, liver or kidney cancer. The specimen comprised CD4+ or CD8+ T cells sorted from blood, sampled in a trial of the OX40 agonist ivuxolimab. The CDR3 here is CASGRDTDTQYF. The CDR3 coding sequence is TGTGCCAGCGGCAGGGACACAGATACGCAGTATTTT.